This entry is about one T cell receptor beta chain. Its antigen remains unknown. Some clones are missing from TCRdb's copy, which holds only in-frame ones; the method was immunoSEQ multiplex PCR. The sample carries about 320,000 clones, roughly 86% recorded once. The sample is drawn from a study of Ad26.COV2.S vaccination and SARS-CoV-2 variants. Study-level results: The study found similar non-spike TCR breadth in vaccine and placebo recipients.

Germline V CDR1 and CDR2: MRHNA, SNTAGT. The V gene lost 6 bases and the J gene lost 2 bases, with 11 bases spanning the gap. CDR3 length: 14 residues. The treatment here: roughly 19 received Ad26.COV2.S at low or high dose, single or two shots; 5 received placebo; per-sample allocation not given. Specimen acquisition occurred on day 63 following the initial vaccine or placebo injection. The shot given was an Ad26 vector that makes Wuhan-strain SARS-CoV-2 spike. The receptor comes from a person aged 18-60 years who received the Ad26.COV2.S COVID-19 vaccine or a placebo. Sample: peripheral blood, taken in a trial of Ad26.COV2.S vaccine versus placebo. V and J are TRBV6-4 and TRBJ2-1; no firm D call. The chain's CDR3 is CASSPSATYNEQFF. DNA for the CDR3: TGTGCCAGCAGCCCCTCCGCTACCTACAATGAGCAGTTCTTC.